The TCR beta chain described here comes from a study of T cell responses to AZD1222 COVID-19 vaccine. This clone was seen more than once but under ten times. Its target is unknown. In germline, CDR1 is LNHDA, CDR2 SQIVND (reference sequence). The CDR3 runs to 15 residues. Trimming removed 6 bases from V and 4 bases from J, with 18 bases in between. Broader study findings: The study found vaccine-associated CD4 TCRs spanning spike, dominant at 160-218 and 743-854. Only five or six AZD1222 recipients were seropositive at baseline. The donor group comprised mostly white British people and more females; the analysis possibly underestimated clonal diversity.

The data were produced by immunoSEQ multiplex PCR, yet TCRdb's version contains in-frame clones alone and is incomplete. The data show some 120,000 clones, just over 85% seen once. The TCR originated in an adult in good health. The chain combines TRBV19 with TRBJ1-1; possibly TRBD1 for D (5 bases). This material consisted of peripheral blood, taken on day 0 of AZD1222 vaccination. The chain's CDR3 is CASRNFLGGTTEAFF. DNA for the CDR3: TGTGCCAGTAGAAATTTCCTCGGAGGGACCACTGAAGCTTTCTTT.